A single sample is the source of the 31 T cell receptor beta chains below, sequenced in a study of tumor-infiltrating lymphocytes in primary liver carcinoma. Unsorted whole blood supplied the RNA, and germline DNA was extracted too. From 500 ng of total RNA, TCR beta-specific cDNA was reverse-transcribed using a constant-region primer. Libraries of TCR beta came from three nested multiplex PCR rounds with slightly modified ARM-PCR. A C-beta reverse primer was combined with TRBV1-TRBV30 forward primers in the first two PCR rounds, and each round had around 11 cycles. TCRdb recomputed calls from the multiplex PCR reads with MiXCR, one row per CDR3 protein. The sample gives about 350,000 distinct CDR3 sequences, less than 65% of which show up once; roughly 6.5% is in the top ten. The sample consisted of peripheral blood. These receptors originate from a man aged 35 to 55 with primary liver carcinoma and hepatitis B virus infection.

This clonotype was detected ten times or more. This chain links TRBV6-5 with TRBJ1-5, with TRBD1 identical over 9 bases. CDR1 is MNHEY and CDR2 is SVGAGI in the germline V gene. J lost 5 bases, V lost 6 bases, and 5 bases had no gene match. CDR3 size: 14 residues. CDR3 region: CASSWDRDDQPQHF. In nucleotides, the CDR3 is TGTGCCAGCAGCTGGGACAGGGACGATCAGCCCCAGCATTTT.

Points on this clonotype: Possible read error: a much larger clone is one base away. V usage is TRBV6-6 and J usage is TRBJ1-5, with TRBD1 as a possible D gene (5 bases). Germline V gives CDR1 MNHNY, CDR2 SVGAGI (reference sequence). V dropped 7 bases and J dropped 7 bases, with 26 bases sitting between them. There are 17 residues in the CDR3. The CDR3: CASNYLEPGHRNQPQHF. The CDR3 DNA is TGTGCCAGCAACTATCTCGAACCGGGCCACAGGAACCAGCCCCAGCATTTT.

This rearrangement joins TRBV6-6 to TRBJ1-1; 8 bases are a match to TRBD1. V lost 8 bases to trimming and J lost 3 bases; unmatched junction nucleotides: 17. Germline lookup yields CDR1 MNHNY and CDR2 SVGAGI (reference sequence). The CDR3 is 17 amino acids. The chain's CDR3 is CASAIGQGVRGDTEAFF. CDR3 in DNA: TGTGCCAGCGCCATTGGACAGGGAGTACGCGGGGACACTGAAGCTTTCTTT.

As regards this clonotype: The junction shows a germline mismatch at one end, possibly a read error. The V gene is TRBV28, the J gene TRBJ2-3; D is possibly TRBD2 (6 bases). The germline V gene has CDR1 MDHEN and CDR2 SYDVKM. The length of the CDR3 is 17 residues. The CDR3 nucleotides are TGTGCCAGCAGCCGTCCCGGGACGATCACTAGCACAAATACGCAGTATTTT. Protein: CASSRPGTITSTNTQYF. The full variable domain, its missing parts supplied by reference TRBV28 and TRBJ2-3, is DVKVTQSSRYLVKRTGEKVFLECVQDMDHENMFWYRQDPGLGLRLIYFSYDVKMKEKGDIPEGYSVSREKKERFSLILESASTNQTSMYLCASSRPGTITSTNTQYFGPGTRLTVL.

About this clonotype itself: A read error may be the cause here, since a much bigger clone is one base away. The V gene is TRBV10-2, the J gene TRBJ2-5; 14 bases are shared with TRBD2. The germline V gene has CDR1 WSHSY and CDR2 SAAADI. The CDR3 runs to 19 residues. The CDR3 sequence: CASSESTGGTSGRRETRYF. The DNA for the CDR3 is TGCGCCAGCAGTGAGTCGACGGGAGGGACTAGCGGGAGAAGGGAGACCCGGTACTTC.

With regard to this clonotype: It may be a read error: a sequence one base away is much more abundant. The chain joins TRBV6-1 to TRBJ1-5; D ambiguous. The ends were cut back, 6 bases at V and 5 bases at J, with 5 bases in the middle. The CDR3 contains 11 residues. Germline V lookup: CDR1 MNHNS, CDR2 SASEGT. The CDR3 spells CASREDQPQHF. The DNA of the CDR3 is TGTGCCAGCAGGGAGGATCAGCCCCAGCATTTT.

This clonotype was counted many times. V is TRBV4-1 and J is TRBJ1-1, with unresolved D. The CDR3 is 12 residues long. V shed 0 bases and J shed 11 bases, with 10 bases lying between them. CDR1 MGHRA and CDR2 YSYEKL come from the germline V gene. In nucleotides, the CDR3 is TGCGCCAGCAGCCAAGATCTTGGGTTGGCTTTCTTT. Encoded protein: CASSQDLGLAFF.

Comments on this clonotype: An end of the junction does not agree with germline; a read error may underlie this. The chain has TRBV11-2 and TRBJ2-3; D may correspond to TRBD1 or TRBD2 (5 bases each). The CDR3 runs to 14 residues. From germline, CDR1 is SGHAT and CDR2 FQNNGV. The CDR3 loop is CVSIIGAEGDTQYF. As DNA, the CDR3 is TGTGTCAGCATCATAGGGGCCGAGGGAGATACGCAGTATTTT.

Remarks on this clonotype: Relative to the germline gene, one junction end is altered; a read error may explain this. The V call is TRBV28, the J call TRBJ1-5, with D possibly matching TRBD1 (6 bases). The CDR3 has 15 residues. Germline-derived CDR1 and CDR2 are MDHEN and SYDVKM. This chain's CDR3 is CASSSNRDSNQPKHF. The CDR3 bases are TGTGCCAGCAGTTCCAACAGGGATAGCAATCAGCCCAAGCATTTT.

A note on this clonotype: A much bigger clone sits one base away, suggesting this may be a read error. This chain uses TRBV4-1 with TRBJ2-2; possible D gene TRBD2, 5 bases. CDR1 MGHRA and CDR2 YSYEKL come from the germline V gene. This CDR3 contains 15 residues. The CDR3 protein is CASSQEYRGTGEMFF. CDR3 in DNA: TGCGCCAGCAGCCAAGAGTACAGAGGCACCGGGGAGATGTTTTTT.

For this clonotype: A single base separates this from a much larger clone, so it may be a read error. The rearrangement uses TRBV6-2 or TRBV6-3 and TRBJ2-7; 7 bases map to TRBD1. There are 15 residues in the CDR3. The trim removed 7 bases at V and 1 base at J, leaving 10 bases unmatched. Per germline, CDR1 MNHEY and CDR2 SVGEGT. The CDR3 loop is CASTKGDSISYEQYF. Here the CDR3 DNA reads TGTGCCAGCACAAAGGGGGACAGCATATCCTACGAGCAGTACTTC.

The rearrangement links TRBV28 to TRBJ2-5; D assignment may be TRBD1 or TRBD2 (5 bases each). The CDR3 spans 15 residues. The V gene's germline CDR1 is MDHEN and CDR2 SYDVKM. V was cut by 4 bases and J by 5 bases, with 17 bases left in between. In DNA, the CDR3 is TGTGCCAGCAGTTCACCCACGGAGTGGGGGGAGACCCAGTACTTC. Translated: CASSSPTEWGETQYF.

Comment on this clonotype: At one boundary the junction diverges from the germline segment, which might be a read error. The genes are TRBV5-7 and TRBJ2-1; D gene uncertain. TRBV5-7 is treated as an ORF (open reading frame) with a function not yet certain. This CDR3 comprises 16 residues. In DNA form, the CDR3 reads TGTGCCGGCAGCCTTTGCCCACCGAGCTCCTACAATGAGCAGTTCTTC. It is translated as CAGSLCPPSSYNEQFF.

The V and J genes are TRBV10-2 and TRBJ1-1; the D is unclear. This CDR3 spans 13 amino acids. Germline V gene lookup returns CDR1 WSHSY and CDR2 SAAADI. V was cut by 11 bases and J by 6 bases, with 19 bases left in between. Written as DNA, the CDR3 is TGCGCCTACAGCAAACGGGAGGGCGCTGAAGCTTTCTTT. Translated: CAYSKREGAEAFF.

The chain combines TRBV11-2 with TRBJ1-5; no clear D. CDR1 is SGHAT, CDR2 FQNNGV, per germline. This CDR3 spans 14 amino acids. V lost 4 bases to trimming and J lost 9 bases, with 16 bases between them. CDR3 residues: CASSSRRGAGPQHF. The DNA of the CDR3 is TGTGCCAGCAGCTCAAGACGCGGTGCAGGGCCCCAGCATTTT. The full variable domain, completed using reference TRBV11-2 and TRBJ1-5, is EAGVAQSPRYKIIEKRQSVAFWCNPISGHATLYWYQQILGQGPKLLIQFQNNGVVDDSQLPKDRFSAERLKGVDSTLKIQPAKLEDSAVYLCASSSRRGAGPQHFGDGTRLSIL.

In the case of this clonotype: The junction and the germline gene differ at one end; a read error may be behind it. V gene TRBV13 combines with J gene TRBJ2-7, with D hard to call. Germline loops: CDR1 PRHDT, CDR2 FYEKMQ (reference sequence). This CDR3 has 14 amino acids. The CDR3 region has the DNA TGTGCCAGCACTGTCGGCAGCCGATCCTACGAGCTGTACTTC. Its translation: CASTVGSRSYELYF.

This clonotype was seen repeatedly, ten times or more. The chain combines TRBV12-3 or TRBV12-4 with TRBJ2-2; 9 nucleotides align to TRBD1. V was pared by 6 bases and J by 3 bases, with 8 bases of the junction left unmatched. This CDR3 has 16 residues. The CDR3 bases are TGTGCCAGCAGAACGCACAGGGGGCAGGACACCGGGGAGCTGTTTTTT. It specifies CASRTHRGQDTGELFF.

In the case of this clonotype: At one end the junction does not follow the germline gene, possibly because of a read error. The V gene is TRBV6-5, the J gene TRBJ1-2, with TRBD1 matching over 9 bases. The germline gives CDR1 MNHEY, CDR2 SVGAGI. The CDR3 has 14 residues. CDR3 loop: CASRSAGTGTGYIF. CDR3 DNA: TGTGCCAGCAGATCCGCCGGGACAGGGACGGGCTACATTTTC.

The J gene is TRBJ2-4, the V gene TRBV5-8, with TRBD1 identical over 9 bases. With V trimmed by 7 bases and J by 4 bases, 6 bases remained unmatched. Germline CDR1 SGHTS, CDR2 YDEGEE. The CDR3 is 14 residues long. The CDR3 here is CASEDRGGKNIQYF. For the CDR3, the DNA is TGTGCCAGCGAGGACAGGGGCGGTAAAAACATTCAGTACTTC.

This clonotype was observed at least ten times. This chain uses TRBV11-2 with TRBJ2-1, with 8 bases fitting TRBD2. Germline CDR1 is SGHAT and CDR2 is FQNNGV. This CDR3 contains 14 residues. The V and J ends lost 0 bases and 9 bases, in that order; junction bases with no gene match: 4. In DNA, the CDR3 is TGTGCCAGCAGCTTAGAGAGAGCGGGAGCTGAGCAGTTCTTC. It specifies CASSLERAGAEQFF.

To note about this clonotype: Just one base apart from a much larger clone, this may be a read error. The chain combines TRBV29-1 with TRBJ1-1; 8 bases agree with TRBD1. Germline V CDR1 and CDR2: SQVTM, ANQGSEA. This CDR3 contains 11 residues. The junction had 6 bases not matched to a gene; V was cut back by 6 bases and J by 9 bases. This chain's CDR3 is CSVGQGGKAFF. The CDR3 DNA follows: TGCAGCGTAGGACAGGGCGGTAAAGCTTTCTTT.

This clonotype was picked up a small number of times. J is TRBJ1-1 and V is TRBV2; D uncertain. Germline V gene lookup returns CDR1 SNHLY and CDR2 FYNNEI. The CDR3 consists of 12 residues. The V and J ends lost 6 bases and 4 bases respectively, with 9 bases between them. The DNA for the CDR3 is TGTGCCAGCAGCCTACAGTTCACTGAAGCTTTCTTT. Residues: CASSLQFTEAFF.

This sequence joins TRBV6-5 and TRBJ2-1; the D gene could be TRBD1 or TRBD2 (5 bases each). The germline CDR1 and CDR2 sequences are MNHEY and SVGAGI. The CDR3 length is 14 residues. Deletions cut 2 bases from V and 10 bases from J, with 15 bases between. CDR3 amino acids: CASSYDLGVSEQFF. Written as DNA, the CDR3 is TGTGCCAGCAGTTACGATCTGGGGGTGTCCGAGCAGTTCTTC.

This clonotype is a singleton in its sample. Sequence at one end of the junction differs from germline and may be a read error. The J gene is TRBJ1-2, the V gene TRBV5-5; 7 positions agree with TRBD1. In germline, CDR1 is SGHKS, CDR2 YYEKEE (reference sequence). The CDR3 has 14 residues. The DNA for the CDR3 is TGCGCCAGCAGCACTAGACAGGGTGGTTATGGCTACACCTTC. Protein product: CASSTRQGGYGYTF.

This chain joins TRBV5-1 and TRBJ2-3; D is unresolved. Germline CDR1 SGHRS, CDR2 YFSETQ. The CDR3 sequence is 14 residues long. Trimming shortened V by 4 bases and J by 2 bases, and 11 bases separated the two germline ends. The CDR3 coding sequence is TGCGCCAGCAGCCCTTATGAGGCCACAGATACGCAGTATTTT. This encodes CASSPYEATDTQYF.

This clonotype showed up many times. The rearrangement uses TRBV5-4 and TRBJ2-7, with no clear D. V was trimmed by 4 bases and J by 6 bases, leaving 11 bases between them. Germline V CDR1 and CDR2: SGHNT, YYREEE (reference sequence). There are 12 residues in the CDR3. The chain's CDR3 is CASSRATLEQYF. In nucleotides, the CDR3 is TGTGCCAGCAGCCGCGCCACTCTCGAGCAGTACTTC.

The chain couples TRBV11-2 to TRBJ1-1; the D is unclear. The CDR3 spans 12 residues. Germline CDR1 is SGHAT and CDR2 is FQNNGV. CDR3 sequence: CVTSPDYTEAFF. CDR3 DNA sequence: TGTGTCACCAGCCCGGACTACACTGAAGCTTTCTTT.

The sample holds one count of this clonotype. Relative to the germline gene, one junction end is altered; a read error may explain this. The chain links TRBV6-2 or TRBV6-3 to TRBJ2-2; 7 bases map to TRBD2. The CDR3 has 15 amino acids. Per the germline V gene, CDR1 is MNHEY and CDR2 is SVGEGT. CDR3: CASSLRRESTRELFF. The CDR3 nucleotides are TGTGCCAGCAGTTTGCGGCGGGAGTCGACCCGGGAACTGTTTTTT.

The chain links TRBV11-2 to TRBJ2-7; D is undetermined. Germline lookup yields CDR1 SGHAT and CDR2 FQNNGV. The CDR3 is 15 residues long. The ends were cut back, 0 bases at V and 0 bases at J, with 9 bases in the middle. The chain's CDR3 is CASSLDRALSYEQYF. The DNA for the CDR3 is TGTGCCAGCAGCTTAGATCGGGCACTCTCCTACGAGCAGTACTTC.

The genes are TRBV5-4 and TRBJ2-1; D gene unclear. The CDR3 has 13 residues. V lost 0 bases and J 6 bases, leaving 7 bases between the germline ends. CDR1 is SGHNT and CDR2 is YYREEE in the germline V gene (reference sequence). The CDR3 loop reads CASSLAQSNEQFF. CDR3 sequence (DNA): TGTGCCAGCAGCTTGGCTCAGTCCAATGAGCAGTTCTTC.

Comments on this clonotype: This sequence may be a read error, since a much larger clone differs from it by one base. Because it lacks the conserved phenylalanine or tryptophan at the end, this CDR3 is likely a read error. V and J are TRBV12-3 or TRBV12-4 and TRBJ2-7; TRBD1 might be the D (6 bases). Trimming removed 5 bases from V and 4 bases from J, with 15 bases in between. This CDR3 is built from 14 residues. The CDR3 protein is CASSDRTYSYEQYL. For the CDR3, the DNA is TGTGCCAGCAGTGACAGGACTTATTCGTACGAGCAGTACTTA.